A selection of T cell receptor beta chains follows, all from one sample in a study of T cell responses to AZD1222 COVID-19 vaccine. The protocol was immunoSEQ multiplex PCR, while the TCRdb copy is restricted to in-frame clones and leaves out a portion. Of over 130,000 clones in the sample, around nine tenths were seen once. Sample: peripheral blood, taken on day 0 of AZD1222 vaccination. The receptors shown here come from an adult in good health. CDR3s include the opening cysteine and the closing phenylalanine or tryptophan. The order of the fields is J gene, D gene, clone size, V gene, CDR3 protein, CDR3 DNA. A D gene is named only where the DNA matches it firmly. Clone size is not always given. Where it is, it says once, few, many or a class for expanded clones.

>TRBJ1-6|TRBD1|-|TRBV4-1
CASRQVTGGFSPLHF
TGCGCCAGCAGGCAAGTGACAGGGGGATTCTCACCCCTCCACTTT
>TRBJ2-1|TRBD1|-|TRBV3-1/TRBV3-2
CASTNRDRGLQFF
TGTGCCAGCACCAACCGGGACAGGGGTCTCCAGTTCTTC
>TRBJ1-3|-|-|TRBV18
CASSPPRPLGGQLSGNTIYF
TGTGCCAGCTCACCACCTCGGCCCTTGGGCGGACAGCTCTCTGGAAACACCATATATTTT
>TRBJ1-6|-|once|TRBV27
CASSLRGGRVGSPLHF
TGTGCCAGCAGTTTAAGAGGAGGCAGGGTCGGCTCACCCCTCCACTTT
>TRBJ1-1|TRBD1|-|TRBV6-5
CASRLILTGATEAFF
TGTGCCAGCAGGTTAATACTTACAGGGGCTACTGAAGCTTTCTTT
>TRBJ2-3|TRBD2|-|TRBV13
CASSLRLAVTDTQYF
TGTGCCAGCAGCTTACGACTAGCGGTAACAGATACGCAGTATTTT
>TRBJ1-4|-|once|TRBV7-9
CASRDQGHGEKLFF
TGTGCCAGCAGGGACCAGGGTCATGGGGAAAAACTGTTTTTT
>TRBJ2-7|TRBD2|-|TRBV11-2
CASSYGLAGVFEQYF
TGTGCCAGCAGTTACGGACTAGCGGGAGTTTTTGAGCAGTACTTC
>TRBJ2-1|TRBD2|-|TRBV19
CASSRALGLARNNEQFF
TGTGCCAGTAGTCGAGCCCTGGGACTAGCGCGGAACAATGAGCAGTTCTTC
>TRBJ2-7|TRBD2|-|TRBV29-1
CSATTGTIDYEQYF
TGCAGCGCCACCACCGGGACTATAGACTACGAGCAGTACTTC
>TRBJ1-2|-|once|TRBV28
CASRANYGYTF
TGTGCCAGCAGGGCTAACTATGGCTACACCTTC
>TRBJ2-1|-|-|TRBV9
CASSGPTKHNEQFF
TGTGCCAGCAGCGGGCCAACCAAACACAATGAGCAGTTCTTC
>TRBJ1-2|TRBD1|-|TRBV3-1/TRBV3-2
CASSQGQGFGYTF
TGTGCCAGCAGCCAGGGACAGGGTTTTGGCTACACCTTC
>TRBJ2-3|TRBD2|-|TRBV5-1
CASRLLAGDLMDTQYF
TGCGCCAGCAGGTTACTAGCGGGGGACTTAATGGATACGCAGTATTTT
>TRBJ1-1|TRBD1|-|TRBV29-1
CSVGQVLYTEAFF
TGCAGCGTGGGACAGGTACTGTACACTGAAGCTTTCTTT
>TRBJ1-1|-|-|TRBV2
CASILLTVNTEAFF
TGTGCCAGCATACTTTTGACAGTAAACACTGAAGCTTTCTTT
>TRBJ1-1|-|-|TRBV10-3
CAISESATPGHLNTEAFF
TGTGCCATCAGTGAGTCGGCCACCCCCGGACACCTGAACACTGAAGCTTTCTTT
>TRBJ1-4|-|few|TRBV27
CASSPQAGAGEKLFF
TGTGCCAGCAGTCCCCAGGCGGGGGCGGGAGAAAAACTGTTTTTT
>TRBJ1-3|-|-|TRBV18
CASSPGRSGNTIYF
TGTGCCAGCTCACCAGGGCGCTCTGGAAACACCATATATTTT
>TRBJ2-7|-|-|TRBV27
CASSLLSSGYEQYF
TGTGCCAGCAGTTTACTCTCCTCCGGCTACGAGCAGTACTTC
>TRBJ2-7|TRBD2|-|TRBV27
CASSLSTGGGADEQYF
TGTGCCAGCAGTTTAAGTACGGGCGGGGGGGCGGACGAGCAGTACTTC
>TRBJ1-3|-|-|TRBV6-5
CASGDNSGNTIYF
TGTGCCAGCGGGGACAACTCTGGAAACACCATATATTTT
>TRBJ1-2|TRBD1|-|TRBV19
CASGRRRTGGTNYGYTF
TGTGCCAGTGGCCGCAGACGAACAGGGGGTACGAACTATGGCTACACCTTC
>TRBJ1-6|-|-|TRBV24-1
CATRGTAGNSPLHF
TGTGCCACCAGAGGGACGGCGGGGAATTCACCCCTCCACTTT
>TRBJ1-5|-|-|TRBV27
CASSPRDGRGPQHF
TGTGCCAGCAGTCCCCGGGACGGAAGGGGTCCCCAGCATTTT
>TRBJ2-1|TRBD2|-|TRBV9
CASSISGKQFF
TGTGCCAGCAGTATTAGCGGGAAGCAGTTCTTC
>TRBJ2-2|-|-|TRBV30
CAGGTGSAGELFF
TGTGCCGGGGGTACAGGGTCGGCCGGGGAGCTGTTTTTT
>TRBJ1-4|-|-|TRBV4-1
CASSQRTGDEKLFF
TGCGCCAGCAGCCAACGGACGGGCGACGAAAAACTGTTTTTT
>TRBJ1-5|-|-|TRBV4-1
CASSQVPAASNQPQHF
TGCGCCAGCAGCCAAGTTCCCGCAGCTAGCAATCAGCCCCAGCATTTT
>TRBJ1-1|-|-|TRBV27
CASSLGMNTEAFF
TGTGCCAGCAGTTTAGGGATGAACACTGAAGCTTTCTTT
>TRBJ2-7|-|-|TRBV19
CASSIDHRSGIHEQYF
TGTGCCAGTAGTATAGATCATCGGTCAGGGATCCACGAGCAGTACTTC
>TRBJ2-7|-|-|TRBV28
CASSLSWDKVDEQYF
TGTGCCAGCAGTTTATCATGGGATAAGGTTGACGAGCAGTACTTC
>TRBJ1-3|-|once|TRBV6-1
CASSEARPAINGNTIYF
TGTGCCAGCAGTGAGGCCCGCCCGGCGATTAATGGAAACACCATATATTTT
>TRBJ1-6|TRBD1|once|TRBV19
CASRTGIGIGSPLHF
TGTGCCAGCCGGACAGGGATAGGAATCGGGTCACCCCTCCACTTT
>TRBJ2-5|TRBD1|-|TRBV19
CASSILGDREETQYF
TGTGCCAGTAGTATACTCGGGGACAGAGAAGAGACCCAGTACTTC
>TRBJ1-5|-|-|TRBV6-6
CASSSKEGEGGQPQHF
TGTGCCAGCAGTTCGAAGGAGGGAGAGGGAGGCCAGCCCCAGCATTTT
>TRBJ1-6|TRBD1|-|TRBV5-1
CASSPGLGTVNSPLHF
TGCGCCAGCAGCCCCGGTTTAGGGACAGTGAATTCACCCCTCCACTTT
>TRBJ2-7|TRBD1|-|TRBV11-2
CASSSDRAYEQYF
TGTGCCAGCAGCTCAGACAGGGCCTACGAGCAGTACTTC
>TRBJ1-2|-|-|TRBV11-2
CASSLGRGGTYGYTF
TGTGCCAGCAGCTTAGGACGCGGGGGAACCTATGGCTACACCTTC
>TRBJ1-6|-|-|TRBV9
CASSALTSGRGNSPLHF
TGTGCCAGCAGCGCCTTAACGTCAGGCAGAGGTAATTCACCCCTCCACTTT
>TRBJ2-7|TRBD2|-|TRBV5-4
CASKVGGTKTYEQYF
TGTGCCAGCAAGGTTGGGGGGACTAAAACCTACGAGCAGTACTTC
>TRBJ2-1|-|-|TRBV5-1
CASSPLSSYNEQFF
TGCGCCAGCAGTCCTCTCAGCTCCTACAATGAGCAGTTCTTC
>TRBJ1-1|TRBD1|-|TRBV29-1
CSVWDRGPAEAFF
TGCAGCGTCTGGGACAGGGGGCCCGCTGAAGCTTTCTTT
>TRBJ1-1|-|-|TRBV5-1
CASSLDGAGLTEAFF
TGCGCCAGCAGCTTGGATGGGGCAGGGCTCACTGAAGCTTTCTTT
>TRBJ1-1|-|-|TRBV6-5
CASSQLRRVTTEAFF
TGTGCCAGCAGCCAATTACGCAGGGTCACCACTGAAGCTTTCTTT
>TRBJ1-6|TRBD1|-|TRBV28
CASSRTGVSYNSPLHF
TGTGCCAGCAGCCGGACAGGTGTCTCCTATAATTCACCCCTCCACTTT
>TRBJ2-3|TRBD2|-|TRBV5-4
CASRSSGLAIDTQYF
TGTGCCAGCAGATCCTCGGGACTAGCAATAGATACGCAGTATTTT
>TRBJ1-3|-|-|TRBV19
CASSDPGGSGNTIYF
TGTGCCAGTAGTGACCCGGGAGGCTCTGGAAACACCATATATTTT
>TRBJ1-2|-|few|TRBV7-2
CASSPRLRGGNYGYTF
TGTGCCAGCAGCCCCAGACTACGGGGGGGTAACTATGGCTACACCTTC
>TRBJ2-1|TRBD2|-|TRBV28
CASSSGGANNEQFF
TGTGCCAGCAGTTCGGGGGGGGCAAACAATGAGCAGTTCTTC
>TRBJ1-5|TRBD1|-|TRBV7-9
CASSLGQGAIQPQHF
TGTGCCAGCAGCTTAGGACAGGGGGCTATTCAGCCCCAGCATTTT
>TRBJ1-2|-|once|TRBV12-3/TRBV12-4
CASSLSRGSGYTF
TGTGCCAGCAGCCTTAGCAGGGGCAGCGGCTACACCTTC
>TRBJ2-3|TRBD2|-|TRBV6-4
CASSVGPGGADTQYF
TGTGCCAGCAGCGTGGGGCCGGGAGGGGCAGATACGCAGTATTTT